This T cell receptor (beta chain) was identified in a study of CD8 T cells in Susac syndrome. The CDR3 covers 17 residues. Germline V lookup: CDR1 MNHEY, CDR2 SMNVEV (reference sequence). Trimming cost V 3 bases and J 6 bases, with 24 bases left between them. Random hexamers were used to reverse transcribe an amount of about 0.45 to 1 ug RNA. TCRdb itself ran the immunoSEQ multiplex PCR reads through MiXCR, one entry per CDR3 protein. Of some 240,000 distinct CDR3 sequences in the sample, approximately 95% are singletons; the top ten hold under 0.12%. V gene TRBV27 combines with J gene TRBJ2-7; D remains unclear. The TCR comes from a human donor with Susac syndrome. The source material was CD4+ T cells from PBMCs. CDR3 sequence: CASSLPPTSASPTEQYF. The CDR3 DNA reads as TGTGCCAGCAGTTTGCCACCCACGAGCGCAAGTCCCACCGAGCAGTACTTC.